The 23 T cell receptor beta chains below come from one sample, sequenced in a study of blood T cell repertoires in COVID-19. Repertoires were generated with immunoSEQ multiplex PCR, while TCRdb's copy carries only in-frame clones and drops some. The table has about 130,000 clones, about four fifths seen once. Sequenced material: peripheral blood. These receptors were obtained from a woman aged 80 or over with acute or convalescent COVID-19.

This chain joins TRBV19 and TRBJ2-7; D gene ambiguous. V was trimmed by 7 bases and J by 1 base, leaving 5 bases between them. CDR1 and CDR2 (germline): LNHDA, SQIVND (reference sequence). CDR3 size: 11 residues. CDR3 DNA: TGTGCCAGTACTTCGTCCTACGAGCAGTACTTC. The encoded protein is CASTSSYEQYF.

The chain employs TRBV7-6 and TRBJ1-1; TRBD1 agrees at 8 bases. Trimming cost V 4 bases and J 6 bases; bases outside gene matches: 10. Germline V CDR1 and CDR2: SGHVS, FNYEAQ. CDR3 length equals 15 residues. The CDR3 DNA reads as TGTGCCAGCAGCTCGGACAGGGCTGCCAGGGCTGAAGCTTTCTTT. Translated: CASSSDRAARAEAFF.

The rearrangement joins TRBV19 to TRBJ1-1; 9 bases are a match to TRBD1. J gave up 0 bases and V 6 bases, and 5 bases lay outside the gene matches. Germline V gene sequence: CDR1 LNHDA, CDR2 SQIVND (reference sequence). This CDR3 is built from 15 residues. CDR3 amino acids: CASRSTGGLNTEAFF. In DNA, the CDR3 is TGTGCCAGTAGATCAACAGGGGGCTTGAACACTGAAGCTTTCTTT.

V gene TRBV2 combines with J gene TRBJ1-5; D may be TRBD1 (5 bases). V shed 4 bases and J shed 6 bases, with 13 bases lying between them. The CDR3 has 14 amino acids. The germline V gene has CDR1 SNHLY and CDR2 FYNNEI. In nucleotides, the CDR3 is TGTGCCAGCAGTGGGATGGGCGGGGGTCAGCCCCAGCATTTT. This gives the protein CASSGMGGGQPQHF.

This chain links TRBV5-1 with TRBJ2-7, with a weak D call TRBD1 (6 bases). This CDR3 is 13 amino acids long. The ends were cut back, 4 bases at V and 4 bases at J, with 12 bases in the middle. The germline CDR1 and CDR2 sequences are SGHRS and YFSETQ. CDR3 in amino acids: CASSGDNGYEQYF. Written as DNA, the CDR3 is TGCGCCAGCAGCGGGGACAATGGATACGAGCAGTACTTC.

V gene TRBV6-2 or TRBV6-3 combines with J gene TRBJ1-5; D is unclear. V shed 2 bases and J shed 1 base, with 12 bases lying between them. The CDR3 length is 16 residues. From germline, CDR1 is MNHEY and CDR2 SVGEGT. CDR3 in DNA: TGTGCCAGCAGTTACAGGAGGGCTGGGAGCAATCAGCCCCAGCATTTT. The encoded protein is CASSYRRAGSNQPQHF.

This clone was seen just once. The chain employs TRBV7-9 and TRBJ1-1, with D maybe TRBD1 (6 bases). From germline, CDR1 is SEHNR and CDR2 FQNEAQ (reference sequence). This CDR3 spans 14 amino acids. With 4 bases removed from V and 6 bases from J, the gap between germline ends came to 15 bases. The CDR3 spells CASSSDSSIAEAFF. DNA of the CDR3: TGTGCCAGCAGCTCGGACAGTAGTATCGCTGAAGCTTTCTTT.

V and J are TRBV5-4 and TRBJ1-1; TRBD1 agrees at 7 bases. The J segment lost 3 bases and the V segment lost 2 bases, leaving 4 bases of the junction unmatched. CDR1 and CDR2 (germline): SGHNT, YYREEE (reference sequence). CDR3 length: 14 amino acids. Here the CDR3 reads CASSLPGQYTEAFF. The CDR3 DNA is TGTGCCAGCAGCTTACCGGGACAGTACACTGAAGCTTTCTTT. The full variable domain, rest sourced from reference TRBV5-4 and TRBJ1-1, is ETGVTQSPTHLIKTRGQQVTLRCSSQSGHNTVSWYQQALGQGPQFIFQYYREEENGRGNFPPRFSGLQFPNYSSELNVNALELDDSALYLCASSLPGQYTEAFFGQGTRLTVV.

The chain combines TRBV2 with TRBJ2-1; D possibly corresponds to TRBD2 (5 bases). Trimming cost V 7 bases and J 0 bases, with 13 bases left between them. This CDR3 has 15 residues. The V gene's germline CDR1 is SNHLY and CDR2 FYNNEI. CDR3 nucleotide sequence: TGTGCCAGCATTTTCGGGGATAGCTCCTACAATGAGCAGTTCTTC. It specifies CASIFGDSSYNEQFF.

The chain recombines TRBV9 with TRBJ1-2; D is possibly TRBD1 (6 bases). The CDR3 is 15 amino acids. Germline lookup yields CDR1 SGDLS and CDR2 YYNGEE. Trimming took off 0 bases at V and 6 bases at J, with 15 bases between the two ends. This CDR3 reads CASSVGRTDGHGYTF. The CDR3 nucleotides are TGTGCCAGCAGCGTAGGCAGGACAGACGGGCATGGCTACACCTTC.

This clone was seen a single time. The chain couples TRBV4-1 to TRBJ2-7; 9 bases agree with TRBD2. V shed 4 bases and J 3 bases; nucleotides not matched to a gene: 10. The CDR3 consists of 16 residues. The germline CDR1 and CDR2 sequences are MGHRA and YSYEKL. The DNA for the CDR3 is TGCGCCAGCAGCCCACTGGGGCTAGCGGGGATCTACGAGCAGTACTTC. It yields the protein CASSPLGLAGIYEQYF.

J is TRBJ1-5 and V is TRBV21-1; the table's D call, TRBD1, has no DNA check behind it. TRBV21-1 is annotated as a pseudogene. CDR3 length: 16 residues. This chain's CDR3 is CASSNGQGLHNQPQHF. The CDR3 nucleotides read TGTGCCAGCAGCAACGGGCAGGGGCTCCACAATCAGCCCCAGCATTTT.

CDR3 region: CATSRVSLARLNTEAFF. CDR3 in DNA: TGTGCCACCAGCAGAGTTTCTCTGGCCAGATTGAACACTGAAGCTTTCTTT. The gene calls are TRBV15 and TRBJ1-1; D remains unclear. This CDR3 has 17 amino acids. Trimming cost V 1 base and J 0 bases, with 15 bases left between them. Per germline, CDR1 LNHNV and CDR2 YYDKDF (reference sequence).

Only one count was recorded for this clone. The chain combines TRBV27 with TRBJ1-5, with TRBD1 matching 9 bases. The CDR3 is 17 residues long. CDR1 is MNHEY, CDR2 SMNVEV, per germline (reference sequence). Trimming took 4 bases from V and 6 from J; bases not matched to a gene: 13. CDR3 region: CASSSPPGTGRGQPQHF. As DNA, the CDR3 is TGTGCCAGCAGTTCCCCCCCCGGGACAGGGAGGGGTCAGCCCCAGCATTTT.

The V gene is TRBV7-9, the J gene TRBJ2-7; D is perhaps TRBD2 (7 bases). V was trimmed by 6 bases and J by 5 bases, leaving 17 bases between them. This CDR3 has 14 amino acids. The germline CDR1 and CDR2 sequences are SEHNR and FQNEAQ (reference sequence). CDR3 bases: TGTGCCAGCAGTCCGCGGGGAGGGGGAGACGAGCAGTACTTC. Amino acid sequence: CASSPRGGGDEQYF. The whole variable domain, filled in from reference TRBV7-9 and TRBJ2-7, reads DTGVSQNPRHKITKRGQNVTFRCDPISEHNRLYWYRQTLGQGPEFLTYFQNEAQLEKSRLLSDRFSAERPKGSFSTLEIQRTEQGDSAMYLCASSPRGGGDEQYFGPGTRLTVT.

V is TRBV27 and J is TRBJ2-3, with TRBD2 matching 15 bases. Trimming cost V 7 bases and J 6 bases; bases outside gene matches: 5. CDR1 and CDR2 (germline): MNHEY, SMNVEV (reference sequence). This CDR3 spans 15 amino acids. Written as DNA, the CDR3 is TGTGCCAGCACCCGGACTAGCGGGGGGGACGATACGCAGTATTTT. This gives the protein CASTRTSGGDDTQYF.

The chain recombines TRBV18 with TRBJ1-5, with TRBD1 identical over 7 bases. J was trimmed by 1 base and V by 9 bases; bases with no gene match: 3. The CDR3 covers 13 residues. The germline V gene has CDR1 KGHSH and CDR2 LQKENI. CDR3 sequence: CASTGQSNQPQHF. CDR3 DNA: TGTGCCAGTACGGGACAGAGCAATCAGCCCCAGCATTTT.

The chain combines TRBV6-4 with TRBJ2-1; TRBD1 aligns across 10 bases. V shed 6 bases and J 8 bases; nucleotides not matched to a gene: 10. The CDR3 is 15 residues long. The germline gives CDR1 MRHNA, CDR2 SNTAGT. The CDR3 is CASSAYRDRGDEQFF. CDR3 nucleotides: TGTGCCAGCAGCGCCTACCGGGACAGGGGCGATGAGCAGTTCTTC.

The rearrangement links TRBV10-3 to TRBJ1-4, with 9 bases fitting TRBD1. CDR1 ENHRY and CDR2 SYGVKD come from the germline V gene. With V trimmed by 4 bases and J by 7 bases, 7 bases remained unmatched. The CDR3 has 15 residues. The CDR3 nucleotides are TGTGCCATCAGTGGGTCGGGACAGGGTGGTGAAAAACTGTTTTTT. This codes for CAISGSGQGGEKLFF.

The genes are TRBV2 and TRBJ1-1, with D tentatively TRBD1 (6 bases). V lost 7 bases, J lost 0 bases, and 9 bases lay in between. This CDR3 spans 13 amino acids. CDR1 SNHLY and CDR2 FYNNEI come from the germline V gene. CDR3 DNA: TGTGCCAGCACTCAGGGGCTGAACACTGAAGCTTTCTTT. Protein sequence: CASTQGLNTEAFF.

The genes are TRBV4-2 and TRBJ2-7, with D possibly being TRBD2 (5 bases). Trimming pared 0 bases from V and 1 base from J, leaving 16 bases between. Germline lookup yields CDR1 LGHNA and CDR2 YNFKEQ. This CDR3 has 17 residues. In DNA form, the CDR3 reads TGTGCCAGCAGCCAAGAGGATTCGGGGTATCATTCCTACGAGCAGTACTTC. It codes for CASSQEDSGYHSYEQYF.

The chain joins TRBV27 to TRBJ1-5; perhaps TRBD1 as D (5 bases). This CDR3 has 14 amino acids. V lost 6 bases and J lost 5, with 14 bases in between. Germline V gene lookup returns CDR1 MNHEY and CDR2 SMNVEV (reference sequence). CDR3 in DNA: TGTGCCAGCAGCCTCGGGGGGTGGGATCAGCCCCAGCATTTT. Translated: CASSLGGWDQPQHF.

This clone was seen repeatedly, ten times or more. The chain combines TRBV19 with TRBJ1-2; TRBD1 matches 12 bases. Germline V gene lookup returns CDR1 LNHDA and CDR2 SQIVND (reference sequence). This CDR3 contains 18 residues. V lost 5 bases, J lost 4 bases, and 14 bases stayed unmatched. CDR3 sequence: CASSDLRGQGAIRYGYTF. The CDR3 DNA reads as TGTGCCAGTAGTGACTTGAGGGGACAGGGGGCGATTCGCTATGGCTACACCTTC.